The clone carrying this TCR beta chain was observed a single time. Trimming removed 3 bases from V and 1 base from J, with 7 bases in between. The CDR3 consists of 15 residues. Germline CDR1 MRHNA, CDR2 SNTAGT. Profiling relied on immunoSEQ multiplex PCR, and the TCRdb table lists in-frame clones only, not all of them. This sample yields 40,000 or so clones, of which 88% are seen a single time; around 7% belongs to the top ten. This entry is derived from a study of T cell changes during pregnancy in multiple sclerosis. The chain has TRBV6-4 and TRBJ2-6, with D perhaps TRBD2 (6 bases). This sequence was found in a female donor with multiple sclerosis, enrolled in a pregnancy study. The sample consisted of CD8+ T cells from peripheral blood mononuclear cells, taken in the third trimester of pregnancy. This CDR3 reads CASSEGRSGANVLTF. CDR3 coding DNA: TGTGCCAGCAGTGAAGGGAGGTCTGGGGCCAACGTCCTGACTTTC.